This paragraph reports one T cell receptor (beta chain). The sample is drawn from a study of blood T cell repertoires in COVID-19. Deletions cut 4 bases from V and 0 bases from J, with 13 bases between. Germline V gene sequence: CDR1 SEHNR, CDR2 FQNEAQ (reference sequence). The CDR3 covers 16 residues. A COVID-19 case was met by exposed participants within 2 weeks before study entry. TCRdb's copy holds only in-frame clones and misses some; the assay was immunoSEQ multiplex PCR. This sample has roughly 280,000 clones, with around 93% found just once. The TCR originated in a middle-aged man who had been exposed to COVID-19. The sequencing input was PBMCs or T cells enriched from blood (not recorded which). The rearrangement links TRBV7-9 to TRBJ1-5, with D maybe TRBD1 (5 bases). As DNA, the CDR3 is TGTGCCAGCAGCTCTAAAACAGGAGCTAGCAATCAGCCCCAGCATTTT. Its translation: CASSSKTGASNQPQHF.